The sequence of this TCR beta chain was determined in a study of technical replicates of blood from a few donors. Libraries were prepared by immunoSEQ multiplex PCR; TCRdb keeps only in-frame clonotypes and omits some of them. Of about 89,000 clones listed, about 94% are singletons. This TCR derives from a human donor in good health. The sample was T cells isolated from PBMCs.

The CDR3 DNA reads TGTGCCATCAGTGATTCGAGAAATCCCTACAATGAGCAGTTCTTC. This gives the protein CAISDSRNPYNEQFF. The gene calls are TRBV10-3 and TRBJ2-1; D remains ambiguous. Germline V gene data show CDR1 as ENHRY and CDR2 as SYGVKD. Trimming took off 3 bases at V and 2 bases at J, with 11 bases between the two ends. The CDR3 consists of 15 residues.